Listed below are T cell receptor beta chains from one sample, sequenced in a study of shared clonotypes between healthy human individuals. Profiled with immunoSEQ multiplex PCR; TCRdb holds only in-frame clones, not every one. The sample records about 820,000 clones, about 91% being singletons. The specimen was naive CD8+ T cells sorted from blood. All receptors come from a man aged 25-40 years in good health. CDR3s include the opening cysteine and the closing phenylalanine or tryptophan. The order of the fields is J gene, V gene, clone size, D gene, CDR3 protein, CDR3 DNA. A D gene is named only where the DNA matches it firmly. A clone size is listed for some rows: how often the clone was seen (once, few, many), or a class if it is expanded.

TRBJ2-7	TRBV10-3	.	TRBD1	CAISEPQTGYLLYEQYF	TGTGCCATCAGTGAGCCGCAGACAGGGTACCTACTCTACGAGCAGTACTTC
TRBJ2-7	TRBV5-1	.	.	CASSSTPSHFDEQYF	TGCGCCAGCAGCTCTACCCCGAGTCATTTCGACGAGCAGTACTTC
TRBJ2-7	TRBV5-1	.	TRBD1	CASSPLNRDSVSYEQYF	TGCGCCAGCAGCCCTCTGAACCGGGACAGCGTCTCCTACGAGCAGTACTTC
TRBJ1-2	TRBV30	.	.	CAWSVLDSMGYTF	TGTGCCTGGAGTGTACTTGACTCGATGGGCTACACCTTC
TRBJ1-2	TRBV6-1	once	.	CASSEHSNSNYGYTF	TGTGCCAGCAGTGAACACAGCAACTCTAACTATGGCTACACCTTC
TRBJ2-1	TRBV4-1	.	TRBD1	CASRNPGQGGEQFF	TGCGCCAGCAGAAACCCGGGACAGGGAGGTGAGCAGTTCTTC
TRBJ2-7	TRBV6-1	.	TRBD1	CASSATGERYEQYF	TGTGCCAGCAGTGCAACAGGGGAGCGGTACGAGCAGTACTTC
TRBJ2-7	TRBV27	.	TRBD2	CASLGLAPSIHYEQYF	TGTGCCAGCCTGGGACTAGCGCCTTCGATTCACTACGAGCAGTACTTC
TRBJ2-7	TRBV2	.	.	CASKGVVEQYF	TGTGCCAGCAAAGGGGTTGTGGAGCAGTACTTC
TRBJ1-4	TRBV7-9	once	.	CASSPKDLGNNEKLFF	TGTGCCAGCAGCCCAAAGGACTTGGGAAATAATGAAAAACTGTTTTTT
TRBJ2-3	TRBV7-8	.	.	CASSLDARGNEDTQYF	TGTGCCAGCAGCTTAGACGCCAGGGGTAACGAAGATACGCAGTATTTT
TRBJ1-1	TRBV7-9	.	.	CASRGMVSLEAFF	TGTGCCAGCAGGGGGATGGTTTCCCTCGAAGCTTTCTTT
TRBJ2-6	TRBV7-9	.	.	CASSLSILASPGANVLTF	TGTGCCAGCAGCTTAAGTATCCTAGCGTCCCCTGGGGCCAACGTCCTGACTTTC
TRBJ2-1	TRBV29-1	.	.	CSVGRLGAYNEQFF	TGCAGCGTCGGTAGACTAGGTGCCTACAATGAGCAGTTCTTC
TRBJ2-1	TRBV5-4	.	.	CASSLDYNEQFF	TGTGCCAGCAGCTTGGATTACAATGAGCAGTTCTTC
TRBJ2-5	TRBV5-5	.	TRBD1	CASSLIFGQGITQYF	TGTGCCAGCAGCTTAATATTCGGACAGGGTATAACCCAGTACTTC
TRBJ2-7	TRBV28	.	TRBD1	CASSLGTGGYEQYF	TGTGCCAGCAGTTTGGGGACAGGGGGCTACGAGCAGTACTTC
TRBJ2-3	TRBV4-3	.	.	CASSQQGPDTQYF	TGCGCCAGCAGCCAGCAGGGCCCAGATACGCAGTATTTT
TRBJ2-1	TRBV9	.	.	CASSPDGSSSYNEQFF	TGTGCCAGCAGCCCCGATGGGAGTAGCTCCTACAATGAGCAGTTCTTC
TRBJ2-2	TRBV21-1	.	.	CASSPQPRRLPTNTGELFF	TGTGCCAGCAGCCCGCAACCGAGGCGGTTACCTACGAACACCGGGGAGCTGTTTTTT
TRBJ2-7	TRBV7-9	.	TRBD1	CASSLEGDSSYEQYF	TGTGCCAGCAGCTTAGAGGGGGACAGCTCCTACGAGCAGTACTTC
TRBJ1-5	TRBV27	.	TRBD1	CASSPRTGQPQHF	TGTGCCAGCAGTCCTAGGACAGGTCAGCCCCAGCATTTT
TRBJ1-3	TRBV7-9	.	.	CVLAGLGNTIYF	TGTGTACTGGCGGGACTTGGAAACACCATATATTTT
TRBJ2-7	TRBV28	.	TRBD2	CASSIGTSTLSSYEQYF	TGTGCCAGCAGTATCGGGACTAGCACCTTAAGCTCCTACGAGCAGTACTTC
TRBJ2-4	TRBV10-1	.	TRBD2	CARRRDSGTSGRSAKNIQYF	TGCGCCAGAAGAAGGGACAGCGGGACTAGCGGGAGGAGTGCCAAAAACATTCAGTACTTC
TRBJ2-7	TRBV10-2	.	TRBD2	CASSDSLLIAGESQYF	TGCGCCAGCAGTGATTCCCTGTTGATAGCGGGAGAATCGCAGTACTTC
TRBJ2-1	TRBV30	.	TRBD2	CAWIETSGALRGEQFF	TGTGCCTGGATCGAGACTAGCGGGGCCCTCAGAGGTGAGCAGTTCTTC
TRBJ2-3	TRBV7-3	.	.	CASSPSGGSDTQYF	TGTGCCAGCAGCCCCAGTGGGGGCTCAGATACGCAGTATTTT
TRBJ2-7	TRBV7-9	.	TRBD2	CASSPGLAGRYEQYF	TGTGCCAGCAGCCCCGGACTAGCGGGACGCTACGAGCAGTACTTC
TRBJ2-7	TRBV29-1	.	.	CSVVGTPSYEQYF	TGCAGCGTTGTGGGGACACCTTCCTACGAGCAGTACTTC
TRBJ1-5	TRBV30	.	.	CAWSSPTQDNQPQHF	TGTGCCTGGAGTTCCCCGACACAGGACAATCAGCCCCAGCATTTT
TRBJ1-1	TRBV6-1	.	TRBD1	CASSEQGQGSEAFF	TGTGCCAGCAGTGAACAAGGACAGGGTTCTGAAGCTTTCTTT
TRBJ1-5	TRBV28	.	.	CASTEGGVHNQPQHF	TGTGCCAGCACTGAGGGAGGAGTCCACAATCAGCCCCAGCATTTT